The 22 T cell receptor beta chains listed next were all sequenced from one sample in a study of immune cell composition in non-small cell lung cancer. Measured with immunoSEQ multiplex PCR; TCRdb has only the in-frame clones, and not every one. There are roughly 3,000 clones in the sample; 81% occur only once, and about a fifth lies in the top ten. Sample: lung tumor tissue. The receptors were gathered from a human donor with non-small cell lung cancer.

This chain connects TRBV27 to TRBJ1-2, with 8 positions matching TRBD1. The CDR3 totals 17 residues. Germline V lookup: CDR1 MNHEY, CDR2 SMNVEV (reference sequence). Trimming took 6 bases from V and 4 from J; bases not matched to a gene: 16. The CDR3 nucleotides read TGTGCCAGCAGCACCTCGAGAGGCAGGGGGCATATCTATGGCTACACCTTC. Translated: CASSTSRGRGHIYGYTF.

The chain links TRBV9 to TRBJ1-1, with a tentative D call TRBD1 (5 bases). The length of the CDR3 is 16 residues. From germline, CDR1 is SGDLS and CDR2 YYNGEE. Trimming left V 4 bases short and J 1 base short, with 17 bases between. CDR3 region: CASSPAGAGGNTEAFF. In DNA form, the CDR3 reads TGTGCCAGCAGCCCAGCCGGGGCGGGGGGGAACACTGAAGCTTTCTTT.

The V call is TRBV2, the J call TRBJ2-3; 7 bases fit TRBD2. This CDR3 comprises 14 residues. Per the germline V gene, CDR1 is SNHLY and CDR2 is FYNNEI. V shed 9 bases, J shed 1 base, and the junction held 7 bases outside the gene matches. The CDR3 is CASRLAGGTDTQYF. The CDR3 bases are TGTGCCAGTCGACTAGCTGGGGGCACAGATACGCAGTATTTT.

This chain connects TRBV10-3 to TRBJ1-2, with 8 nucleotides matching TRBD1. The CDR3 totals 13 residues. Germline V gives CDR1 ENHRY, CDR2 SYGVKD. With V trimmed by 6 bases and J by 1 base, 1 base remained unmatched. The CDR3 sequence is CAIRDRDNYGYTF. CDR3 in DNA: TGTGCCATCAGGGACAGGGATAACTATGGCTACACCTTC.

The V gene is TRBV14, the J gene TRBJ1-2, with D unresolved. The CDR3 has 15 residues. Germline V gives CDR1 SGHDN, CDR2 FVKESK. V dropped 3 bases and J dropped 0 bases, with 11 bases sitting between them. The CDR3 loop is CASSQLQHTNYGYTF. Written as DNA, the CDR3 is TGTGCCAGCAGCCAGTTACAGCATACTAACTATGGCTACACCTTC.

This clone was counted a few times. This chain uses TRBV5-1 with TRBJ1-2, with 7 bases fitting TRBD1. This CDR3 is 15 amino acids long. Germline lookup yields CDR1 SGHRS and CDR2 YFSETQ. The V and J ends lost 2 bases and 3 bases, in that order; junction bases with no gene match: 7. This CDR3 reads CASSLVQGGDYGYTF. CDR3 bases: TGCGCCAGCAGCTTAGTCCAGGGGGGAGACTATGGCTACACCTTC.

The CDR3 spells CASSEGVASTDTQYF. CDR3 DNA: TGTGCCAGCAGTGAAGGGGTGGCTAGCACAGATACGCAGTATTTT. This chain joins TRBV6-4 and TRBJ2-3; D is perhaps TRBD1 (5 bases). The CDR3 spans 15 residues. Germline CDR1 and CDR2: MRHNA and SNTAGT. The germline V and J ends were trimmed by 3 bases and 0 bases, with 10 bases remaining between them.

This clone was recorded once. CDR3 bases: TGTGCCAGCAGCTTACGTCCTCCCGGGGAGACCCAGTACTTC. Its protein is CASSLRPPGETQYF. The chain couples TRBV7-8 to TRBJ2-5; the D is unclear. V lost 2 bases to trimming and J lost 5 bases, with 12 bases between them. From germline, CDR1 is SGHVS and CDR2 FQNEAQ. The CDR3 sequence is 14 residues long.

CDR3 loop: CASSASALANYGYTF. The CDR3 DNA is TGTGCCAGCAGTGCCTCCGCATTAGCTAACTATGGCTACACCTTC. The chain joins TRBV6-1 to TRBJ1-2; no firm D call. The CDR3 runs to 15 residues. Trimming cost V 4 bases and J 0 bases, with 12 bases left between them. Germline CDR1 is MNHNS and CDR2 is SASEGT.

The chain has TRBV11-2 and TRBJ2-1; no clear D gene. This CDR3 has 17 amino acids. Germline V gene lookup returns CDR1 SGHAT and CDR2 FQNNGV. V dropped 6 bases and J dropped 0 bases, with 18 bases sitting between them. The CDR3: CASSPVVSWSSYNEQFF. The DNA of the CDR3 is TGTGCCAGCAGTCCAGTGGTTTCCTGGAGCTCCTACAATGAGCAGTTCTTC.

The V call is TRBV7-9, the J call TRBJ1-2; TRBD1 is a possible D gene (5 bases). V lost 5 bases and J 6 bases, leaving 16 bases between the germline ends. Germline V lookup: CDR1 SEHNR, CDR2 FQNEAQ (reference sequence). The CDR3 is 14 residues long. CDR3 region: CASSDGAGRHGYTF. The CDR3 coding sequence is TGTGCCAGCAGCGACGGGGCGGGGAGACATGGCTACACCTTC.

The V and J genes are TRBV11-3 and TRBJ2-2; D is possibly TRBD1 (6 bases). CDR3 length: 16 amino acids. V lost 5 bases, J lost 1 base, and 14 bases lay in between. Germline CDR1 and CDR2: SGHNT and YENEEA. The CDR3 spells CASSPRTALNTGELFF. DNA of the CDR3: TGTGCCAGCAGCCCGAGGACAGCTTTGAACACCGGGGAGCTGTTTTTT.

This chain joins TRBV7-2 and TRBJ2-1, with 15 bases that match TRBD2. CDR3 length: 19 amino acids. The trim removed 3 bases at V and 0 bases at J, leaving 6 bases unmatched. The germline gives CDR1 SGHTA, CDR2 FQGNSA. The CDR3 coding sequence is TGTGCCAGCAGCTTCCTCGGGACTAGCGGGGGGAGCTCCTACAATGAGCAGTTCTTC. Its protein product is CASSFLGTSGGSSYNEQFF.

This chain's CDR3 is CASSSKGLAGMNEDEQFF. The CDR3 DNA follows: TGTGCCAGCAGCTCGAAGGGACTAGCGGGGATGAATGAGGATGAGCAGTTCTTC. The rearrangement links TRBV5-6 to TRBJ2-1; TRBD2 agrees at 13 bases. The CDR3 consists of 18 residues. The germline CDR1 and CDR2 sequences are SGHDT and YYEEEE. After removal of 3 bases from V and 8 bases from J, the junction contained 14 bases not matched to a gene. Full variable domain (missing parts from reference TRBV5-6 and TRBJ2-1): DAGVTQSPTHLIKTRGQQVTLRCSPKSGHDTVSWYQQALGQGPQFIFQYYEEEERQRGNFPDRFSGHQFPNYSSELNVNALLLGDSALYLCASSSKGLAGMNEDEQFFGPGTRLTVL.

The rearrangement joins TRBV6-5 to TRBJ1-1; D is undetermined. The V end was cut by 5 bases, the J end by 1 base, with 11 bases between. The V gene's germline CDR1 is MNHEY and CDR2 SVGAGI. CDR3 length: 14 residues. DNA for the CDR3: TGTGCCAGCAGTCTAGGAGGTTCGAACACTGAAGCTTTCTTT. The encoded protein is CASSLGGSNTEAFF.

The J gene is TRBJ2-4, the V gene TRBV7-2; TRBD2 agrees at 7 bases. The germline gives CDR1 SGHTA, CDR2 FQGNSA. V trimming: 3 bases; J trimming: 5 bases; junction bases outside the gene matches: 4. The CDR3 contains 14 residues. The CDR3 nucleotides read TGTGCCAGCAGCTTCGGCCGGGAGGAAAACATTCAGTACTTC. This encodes CASSFGREENIQYF.

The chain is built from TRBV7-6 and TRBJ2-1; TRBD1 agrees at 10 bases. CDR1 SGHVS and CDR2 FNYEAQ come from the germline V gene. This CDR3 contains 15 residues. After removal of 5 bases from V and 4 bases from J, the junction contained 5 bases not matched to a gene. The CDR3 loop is CASSRQGALYNEQFF. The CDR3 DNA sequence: TGTGCCAGCAGCCGACAGGGGGCCCTTTACAATGAGCAGTTCTTC.

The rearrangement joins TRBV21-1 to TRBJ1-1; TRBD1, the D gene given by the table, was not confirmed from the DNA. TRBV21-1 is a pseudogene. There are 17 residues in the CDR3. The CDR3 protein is CASSTRATGGVGTEAFF. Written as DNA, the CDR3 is TGTGCCAGCAGCACGAGGGCGACAGGGGGGGTTGGGACTGAAGCTTTCTTT.

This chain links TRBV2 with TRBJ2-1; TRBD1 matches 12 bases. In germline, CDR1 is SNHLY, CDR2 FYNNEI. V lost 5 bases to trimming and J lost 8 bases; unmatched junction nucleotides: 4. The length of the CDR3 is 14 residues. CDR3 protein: CASSPGQGAYEQFF. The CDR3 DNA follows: TGTGCCAGCAGTCCGGGACAGGGGGCCTATGAGCAGTTCTTC.

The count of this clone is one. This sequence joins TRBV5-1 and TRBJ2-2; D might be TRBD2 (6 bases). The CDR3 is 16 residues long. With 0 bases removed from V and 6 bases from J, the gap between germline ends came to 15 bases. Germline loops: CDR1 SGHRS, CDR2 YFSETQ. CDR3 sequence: CASSLGGVPSSGELFF. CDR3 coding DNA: TGCGCCAGCAGCTTGGGGGGGGTCCCAAGCTCCGGGGAGCTGTTTTTT.

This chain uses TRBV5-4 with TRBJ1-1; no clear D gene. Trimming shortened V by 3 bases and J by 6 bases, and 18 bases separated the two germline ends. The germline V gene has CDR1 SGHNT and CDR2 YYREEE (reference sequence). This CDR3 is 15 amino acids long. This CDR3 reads CASSWGGIGSSEAFF. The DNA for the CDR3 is TGTGCCAGCAGCTGGGGAGGGATAGGGTCTTCTGAAGCTTTCTTT.

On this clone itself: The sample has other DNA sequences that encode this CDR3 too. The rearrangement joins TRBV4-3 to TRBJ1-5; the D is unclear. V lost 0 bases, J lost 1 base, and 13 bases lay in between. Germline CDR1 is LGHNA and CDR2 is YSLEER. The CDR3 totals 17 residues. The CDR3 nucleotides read TGCGCCAGCAGCCAAGATGCCCGGGGAGGAAGCAATCAGCCCCAGCATTTT. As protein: CASSQDARGGSNQPQHF.